The clone carrying this T cell receptor (beta chain) was counted ten times or more. Its specificity is not known. The length of the CDR3 is 13 residues. V dropped 3 bases and J dropped 4 bases, with 7 bases sitting between them. This sample is part of a study of regulatory T cells in long-lasting Graves disease. Study-level findings and limits: Among samples with persistent disease, TRBV28, TRBJ1-2 and TRBJ2-5 were favored.

Time point denoted: newly diagnosed GD, antithyroid drugs for less than 3 months. PBMCs provided the RNA from which the TCR library was made. From each patient, around 9 milliliters of peripheral blood was drawn and collected into an EDTA anticoagulant tube. For TCR beta, libraries came from iRepertoire HTBI primers and Arm-PCR of CDR3 regions. TCRdb used MiXCR to reprocess the multiplex PCR reads, holding one entry per CDR3 protein. Here the sample spans roughly 510,000 distinct CDR3 sequences, about 16% being singletons. This same sample was also taken into another study, of T cells in Graves' hyperthyroidism and ophthalmopathy. According to that study: In blood, most of the thyroid clonotypes expanded above 0.001 were also present.

The source was peripheral blood mononuclear cells (PBMCs), collected at new diagnosis, from a patient treated with antithyroid drugs. The clonotype originates from a man between 18 and 35 years old with Graves disease. The genes are TRBV12-3 or TRBV12-4 and TRBJ1-5; D not certain. In DNA form, the CDR3 reads TGTGCCAGCAGTTTGGGGTGGAATCAGCCCCAGCATTTT. As protein: CASSLGWNQPQHF.